The 8 T cell receptor beta chains below come from one sample, sequenced in a study of blood T cells in healthy people across ages. Next came a second PCR, run for 7 to 11 cycles, which used a sample-barcoded 5' primer along with a J-beta primer mix. TCRdb recomputed calls from the 5' RACE reads with MiXCR, one row per CDR3 protein. This repertoire shows 1.5 million to 2 million distinct CDR3 sequences, 49% found once; its top ten account for about 2.1%. Sequenced sample: blood. All receptors come from a woman between 40 and 55 years old in good health.

This clonotype came up a few times. As DNA, the CDR3 is TGTGCCAGCAGGCATTACCCTAGCGCCAACAATGAGCAGTTCTTC. Protein: CASRHYPSANNEQFF. The V gene is TRBV2, the J gene TRBJ2-1, with D perhaps matching TRBD2 (6 bases). V was trimmed by 6 bases and J by 5 bases, leaving 17 bases between them. The CDR3 runs to 15 residues. Germline CDR1 is SNHLY and CDR2 is FYNNEI.

This clonotype has a handful of counts. The V and J genes are TRBV20-1 and TRBJ2-3; the match to TRBD2 covers 14 bases. From germline, CDR1 is DFQATT and CDR2 SNEGSKA (reference sequence). Trimming cost V 0 bases and J 6 bases; bases outside gene matches: 17. The CDR3 has 20 amino acids. CDR3: CSARDELRLAGGLRTDTQYF. Written as DNA, the CDR3 is TGCAGTGCTAGAGATGAGCTTCGACTAGCGGGGGGGCTTAGGACGGATACGCAGTATTTT.

Only a few counts were recorded for this clonotype. The V call is TRBV3-1, the J call TRBJ2-5; 9 bases align to TRBD1. V lost 6 bases to trimming and J lost 5 bases; unmatched junction nucleotides: 7. Germline assignment: CDR1 LGHDT and CDR2 YNNKEL (reference sequence). The CDR3 totals 14 residues. CDR3 coding DNA: TGTGCCAGCAGGTGGGGACAGGGATTTGAGACCCAGTACTTC. Encoded protein: CASRWGQGFETQYF.

This clonotype was detected a few times. The V gene is TRBV6-5, the J gene TRBJ2-5; the match to TRBD2 covers 9 bases. Germline CDR1 MNHEY, CDR2 SVGAGI. The CDR3 length is 18 residues. Losses at the gene ends were 0 bases for V and 2 bases for J; bases not matched to a gene: 10. CDR3 DNA sequence: TGTGCCAGCAGTTACTCGAGGGGGCCAGCGGGGGGTCAAGAGACCCAGTACTTC. This gives the protein CASSYSRGPAGGQETQYF.

There are a few counts of this clonotype. The chain joins TRBV5-1 to TRBJ1-2, with D unresolved. The length of the CDR3 is 15 residues. Per germline, CDR1 SGHRS and CDR2 YFSETQ. The germline V and J ends were trimmed by 0 bases and 4 bases, with 13 bases remaining between them. As DNA, the CDR3 is TGCGCCAGCAGCTTGGGTCTCGTGTATAGCTATGGCTACACCTTC. Protein: CASSLGLVYSYGYTF. Combining the CDR3 with reference TRBV5-1 and TRBJ1-2 gives the whole variable domain KAGVTQTPRYLIKTRGQQVTLSCSPISGHRSVSWYQQTPGQGLQFLFEYFSETQRNKGNFPGRFSGRQFSNSRSEMNVSTLELGDSALYLCASSLGLVYSYGYTFGSGTRLTVV.

The chain uses TRBV10-3 and TRBJ2-5, with 10 bases that match TRBD2. The CDR3 length is 14 residues. V was clipped by 7 bases and J by 1 base; unmatched bases: 3. CDR1 ENHRY and CDR2 SYGVKD come from the germline V gene. DNA for the CDR3: TGTGCCATCAAAGCGGGGGGGACCCAAGAGACCCAGTACTTC. It codes for CAIKAGGTQETQYF.

The V gene is TRBV4-3, the J gene TRBJ2-5; TRBD2 matches 10 bases. Germline lookup yields CDR1 LGHNA and CDR2 YSLEER. Trimming took 1 base from V and 5 from J; bases not matched to a gene: 7. This CDR3 has 16 residues. The CDR3 spells CASSQAGTSVRETQYF. CDR3 DNA: TGCGCCAGCAGCCAAGCCGGGACTAGCGTCCGGGAGACCCAGTACTTC.

The sample holds a few counts of this clonotype. This chain uses TRBV5-1 with TRBJ2-5; no definite D call. CDR1 is SGHRS, CDR2 YFSETQ, per germline. Trimming left V 1 base short and J 5 bases short, with 18 bases between. The CDR3 runs 16 residues. For the CDR3, the DNA is TGCGCCAGCAGCTTGCTCTCGGCGGCACTCTCTGAGACCCAGTACTTC. It encodes CASSLLSAALSETQYF.